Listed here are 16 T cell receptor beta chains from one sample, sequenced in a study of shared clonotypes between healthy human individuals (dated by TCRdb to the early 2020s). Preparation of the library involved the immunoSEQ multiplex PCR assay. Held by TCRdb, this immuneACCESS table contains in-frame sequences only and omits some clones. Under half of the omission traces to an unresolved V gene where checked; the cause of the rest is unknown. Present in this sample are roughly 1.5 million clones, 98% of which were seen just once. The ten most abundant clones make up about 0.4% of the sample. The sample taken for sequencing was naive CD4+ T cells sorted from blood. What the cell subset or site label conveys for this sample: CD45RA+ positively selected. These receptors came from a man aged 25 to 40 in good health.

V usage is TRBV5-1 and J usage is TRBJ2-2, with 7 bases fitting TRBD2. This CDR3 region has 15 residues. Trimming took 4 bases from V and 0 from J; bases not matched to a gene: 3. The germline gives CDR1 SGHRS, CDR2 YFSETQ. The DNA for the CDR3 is TGCGCCAGCAGCGAGGCGGGAGCGAACACCGGGGAGCTGTTTTTT. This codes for CASSEAGANTGELFF.

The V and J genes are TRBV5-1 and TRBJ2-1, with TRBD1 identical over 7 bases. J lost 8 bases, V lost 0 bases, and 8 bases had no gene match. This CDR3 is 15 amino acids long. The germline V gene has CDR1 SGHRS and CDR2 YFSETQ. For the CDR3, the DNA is TGCGCCAGCAGCTTGGTTCTAGGGACAGCAGATGAGCAGTTCTTC. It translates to CASSLVLGTADEQFF.

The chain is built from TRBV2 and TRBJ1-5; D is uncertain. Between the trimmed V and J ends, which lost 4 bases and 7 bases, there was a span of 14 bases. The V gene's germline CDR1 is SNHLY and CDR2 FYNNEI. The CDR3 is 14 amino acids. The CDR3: CASSAGGFRQPQHF. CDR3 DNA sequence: TGTGCCAGCAGTGCGGGCGGATTCAGGCAGCCCCAGCATTTT. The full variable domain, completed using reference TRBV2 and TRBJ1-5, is EPEVTQTPSHQVTQMGQEVILRCVPISNHLYFYWYRQILGQKVEFLVSFYNNEISEKSEIFDDQFSVERPDGSNFTLKIRSTKLEDSAMYFCASSAGGFRQPQHFGDGTRLSIL.

The CDR3 protein is CASSQVGGSGELFF. In nucleotides, the CDR3 is TGCGCCAGCAGCCAAGTCGGAGGGTCCGGGGAGCTGTTTTTT. This rearrangement joins TRBV4-1 to TRBJ2-2, with D possibly TRBD2 on 6 matching bases. Germline-derived CDR1 and CDR2 are MGHRA and YSYEKL. The V end lost 1 base, the J end lost 6 bases, and 9 bases lay between the germline ends. This CDR3 is 14 amino acids long.

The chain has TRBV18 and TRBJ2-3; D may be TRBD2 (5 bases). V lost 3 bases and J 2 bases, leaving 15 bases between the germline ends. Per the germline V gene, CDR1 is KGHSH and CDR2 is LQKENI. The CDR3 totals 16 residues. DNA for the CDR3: TGTGCCAGCTCACCTACCACTTCGGGGTACACAGATACGCAGTATTTT. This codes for CASSPTTSGYTDTQYF.

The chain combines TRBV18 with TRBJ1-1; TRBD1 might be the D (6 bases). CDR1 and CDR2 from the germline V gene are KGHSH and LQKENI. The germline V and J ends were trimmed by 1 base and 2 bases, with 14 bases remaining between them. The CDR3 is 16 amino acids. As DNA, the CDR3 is TGTGCCAGCTCACCACTAGGGCAGGGGATTAACACTGAAGCTTTCTTT. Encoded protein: CASSPLGQGINTEAFF.

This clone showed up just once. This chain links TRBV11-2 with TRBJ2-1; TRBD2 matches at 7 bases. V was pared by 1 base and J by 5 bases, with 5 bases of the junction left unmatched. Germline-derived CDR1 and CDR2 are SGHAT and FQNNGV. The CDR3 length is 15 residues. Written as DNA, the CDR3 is TGTGCCAGCAGCTTAGTACTAGCGTATAACAATGAGCAGTTCTTC. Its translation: CASSLVLAYNNEQFF.

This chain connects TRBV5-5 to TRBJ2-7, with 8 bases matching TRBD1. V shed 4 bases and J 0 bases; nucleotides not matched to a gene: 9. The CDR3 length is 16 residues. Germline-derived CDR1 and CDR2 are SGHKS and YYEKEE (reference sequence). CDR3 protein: CASSPNQGAISYEQYF. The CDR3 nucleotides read TGTGCCAGCAGCCCAAATCAGGGGGCTATCTCCTACGAGCAGTACTTC. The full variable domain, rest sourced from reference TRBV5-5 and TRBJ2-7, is DAGVTQSPTHLIKTRGQQVTLRCSPISGHKSVSWYQQVLGQGPQFIFQYYEKEERGRGNFPDRFSARQFPNYSSELNVNALLLGDSALYLCASSPNQGAISYEQYFGPGTRLTVT.

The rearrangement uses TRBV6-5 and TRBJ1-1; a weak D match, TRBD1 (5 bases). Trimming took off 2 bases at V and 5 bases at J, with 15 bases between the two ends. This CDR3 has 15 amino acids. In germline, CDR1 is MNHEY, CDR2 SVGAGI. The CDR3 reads CASSYLSGVRTEAFF. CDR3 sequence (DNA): TGTGCCAGCAGTTACCTATCGGGGGTGCGGACTGAAGCTTTCTTT.

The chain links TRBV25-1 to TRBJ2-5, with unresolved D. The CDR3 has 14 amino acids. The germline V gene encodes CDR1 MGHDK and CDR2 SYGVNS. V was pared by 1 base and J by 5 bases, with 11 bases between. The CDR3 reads CASSEFRSLETQYF. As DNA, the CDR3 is TGTGCCAGCAGTGAATTTCGCTCTTTGGAGACCCAGTACTTC.

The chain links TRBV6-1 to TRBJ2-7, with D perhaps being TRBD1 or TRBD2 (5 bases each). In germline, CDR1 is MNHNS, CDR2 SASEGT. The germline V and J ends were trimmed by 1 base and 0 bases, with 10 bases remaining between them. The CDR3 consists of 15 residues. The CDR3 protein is CASSEGGGHSYEQYF. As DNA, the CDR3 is TGTGCCAGCAGTGAAGGTGGGGGTCACTCCTACGAGCAGTACTTC.

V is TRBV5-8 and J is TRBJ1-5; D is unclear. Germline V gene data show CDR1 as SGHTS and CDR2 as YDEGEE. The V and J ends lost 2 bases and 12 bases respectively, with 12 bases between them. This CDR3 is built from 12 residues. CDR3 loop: CASSFEGVLQHF. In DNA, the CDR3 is TGTGCCAGCAGCTTTGAGGGAGTACTCCAGCATTTT.

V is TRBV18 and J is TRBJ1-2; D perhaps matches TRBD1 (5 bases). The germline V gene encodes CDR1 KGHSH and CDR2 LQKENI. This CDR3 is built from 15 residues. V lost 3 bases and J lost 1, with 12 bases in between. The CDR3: CASSPLGQVNYGYTF. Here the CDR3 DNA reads TGTGCCAGCTCACCGTTGGGGCAGGTTAACTATGGCTACACCTTC.

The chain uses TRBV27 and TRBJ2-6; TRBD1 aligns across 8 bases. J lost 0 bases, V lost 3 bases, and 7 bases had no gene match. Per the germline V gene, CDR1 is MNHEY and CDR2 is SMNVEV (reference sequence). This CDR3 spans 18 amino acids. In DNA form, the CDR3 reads TGTGCCAGCAGTTTCTCCGGACAGGGCCTCTCTGGGGCCAACGTCCTGACTTTC. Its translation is CASSFSGQGLSGANVLTF.

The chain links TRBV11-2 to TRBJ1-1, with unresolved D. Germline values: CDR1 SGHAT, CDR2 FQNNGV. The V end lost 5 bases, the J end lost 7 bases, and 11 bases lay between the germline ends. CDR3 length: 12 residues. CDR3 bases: TGTGCCAGCAGCCCAAACGGACTTGAAGCTTTCTTT. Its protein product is CASSPNGLEAFF. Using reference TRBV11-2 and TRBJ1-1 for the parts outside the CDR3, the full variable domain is EAGVAQSPRYKIIEKRQSVAFWCNPISGHATLYWYQQILGQGPKLLIQFQNNGVVDDSQLPKDRFSAERLKGVDSTLKIQPAKLEDSAVYLCASSPNGLEAFFGQGTRLTVV.

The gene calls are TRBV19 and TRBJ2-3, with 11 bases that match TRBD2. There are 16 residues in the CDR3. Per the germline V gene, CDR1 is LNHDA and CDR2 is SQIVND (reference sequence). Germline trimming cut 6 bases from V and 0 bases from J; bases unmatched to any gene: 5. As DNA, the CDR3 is TGTGCCAGTAGCTTACTAGCGGGAGCTAGCACAGATACGCAGTATTTT. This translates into CASSLLAGASTDTQYF.